This entry lists 8 T cell receptor beta chains sequenced from one sample in a study of T cells in Graves' hyperthyroidism and ophthalmopathy (dated 2019 in TCRdb). Receptor amplification or capture employed multiplex PCR. The instrument was an Illumina HiSeq 2000. The TCR beta CDR3 regions were amplified from the RNA transcripts. The first round of RT-PCR for the TCR CDR3 was performed with the HTBI primer set and the Qiagen OneStep RT-PCR kit. The public reads were reanalyzed by TCRdb: fastp trimming at Q25, MiXCR alignment, in-frame beta chains only. Each CDR3 protein appears once, grouped with its most common genes and DNA. A total of about 300,000 distinct CDR3 sequences appear in this sample, around a fifth of them only once. 39% of the sample goes to the ten largest clones. The material sequenced was blood. The receptors stem from a man aged 45-65 years with Graves' ophthalmopathy.

This clonotype was picked up a small number of times. J is TRBJ2-7 and V is TRBV4-2; 10 nucleotides line up with TRBD2. The CDR3 loop spans 16 amino acids. J was trimmed by 0 bases and V by 0 bases; bases with no gene match: 2. Germline assignment: CDR1 LGHNA and CDR2 YNFKEQ. For the CDR3, the DNA is TGTGCCAGCAGCCAAGAAGGACTAGCGGACTCCTACGAGCAGTACTTC. Protein: CASSQEGLADSYEQYF.

This clonotype was counted many times. The chain uses TRBV20-1 and TRBJ1-5, with 7 positions matching TRBD1. The CDR3 has 15 amino acids. Germline V CDR1 and CDR2: DFQATT, SNEGSKA (reference sequence). The trim removed 1 base at V and 6 bases at J, leaving 9 bases unmatched. CDR3 in amino acids: CSARAERTGSQPQHF. The CDR3 DNA reads as TGCAGTGCTAGAGCGGAGCGGACAGGCTCTCAGCCCCAGCATTTT.

Remarks on this clonotype: A much larger clone lies a single base off, so this may be a read error. The gene calls are TRBV28 and TRBJ1-3; D is uncertain. In germline, CDR1 is MDHEN, CDR2 SYDVKM. This CDR3 has 10 residues. The CDR3 DNA follows: TGTGCAGTCTTCAAAACCACCATATATTTT. Translating it yields CAVFKTTIYF.

This clonotype showed up many times. The chain links TRBV7-2 to TRBJ1-6; possibly TRBD1 for D (6 bases). The germline CDR1 and CDR2 sequences are SGHTA and FQGNSA. The V and J ends lost 5 bases and 7 bases respectively, with 12 bases between them. The CDR3 is made up of 14 amino acids. CDR3 amino acids: CASSLSTGNSPLHF. The CDR3 DNA is TGTGCCAGCAGCCTTTCAACAGGGAATTCACCCCTCCACTTT.

V usage is TRBV5-1 and J usage is TRBJ2-1; the match to TRBD1 covers 9 bases. Unmatched junction bases numbered 8, after V lost 4 bases and J lost 6 bases. CDR1 SGHRS and CDR2 YFSETQ come from the germline V gene. This CDR3 region has 15 residues. The CDR3 DNA reads TGCGCCAGCAGCAAGGGGACAGGGCTTTCCAATGAGCAGTTCTTC. It specifies CASSKGTGLSNEQFF.

This clonotype was seen a few times. J is TRBJ1-1 and V is TRBV5-1; a weak D match, TRBD1 (5 bases). The CDR3 sequence is 14 residues long. CDR1 is SGHRS and CDR2 is YFSETQ in the germline V gene. With 4 bases removed from V and 0 bases from J, the gap between germline ends came to 10 bases. The CDR3 loop is CASSVTELNTEAFF. CDR3 nucleotide sequence: TGCGCCAGCAGCGTGACAGAGCTGAACACTGAAGCTTTCTTT.

The chain joins TRBV19 to TRBJ1-1; 8 bases map to TRBD1. J was trimmed by 0 bases and V by 3 bases; bases with no gene match: 9. Germline CDR1 LNHDA, CDR2 SQIVND (reference sequence). This CDR3 is 17 amino acids long. The CDR3 sequence is CASSMRTGSSMNTEAFF. The DNA for the CDR3 is TGTGCCAGTAGTATGAGGACAGGGTCGTCCATGAACACTGAAGCTTTCTTT.

Turning to this clonotype: Sequence at one end of the junction differs from germline and may be a read error. V gene TRBV29-1 combines with J gene TRBJ1-5; D is uncertain. CDR3 length equals 12 residues. Germline assignment: CDR1 SQVTM and CDR2 ANQGSEA. CDR3 nucleotides: TGCAGCGTTCAAGACTTCAATCAGCCCCAGCATTTT. The encoded protein is CSVQDFNQPQHF.